These T cell receptor beta chains were read from a single sample in a study of blood T cell repertoires in COVID-19. Profiled with immunoSEQ multiplex PCR; TCRdb holds only in-frame clones, not every one. The repertoire has approximately 170,000 clones, under 90% of them found once; the top ten carry over 9.5%. The specimen sequenced was peripheral blood. The receptor source for this set is a woman aged 80 or older with active or convalescent COVID-19. The CDR3 runs from the conserved cysteine through the conserved F or W. The D gene is left open where the match is weak. Size is stated for part of the rows, as once, few or many counts, or as a class when the clone is expanded.

D gene,clone size,V gene,J gene,CDR3 protein,CDR3 DNA
-,-,TRBV15,TRBJ1-5,CATSRDKYQPQHF,TGTGCCACCAGCCGGGACAAGTATCAGCCCCAGCATTTT
-,once,TRBV5-1,TRBJ2-3,CASSLSPGNRADTQYF,TGCGCCAGCAGCCTAAGCCCGGGAAACCGAGCAGATACGCAGTATTTT
TRBD2,-,TRBV3-1/TRBV3-2,TRBJ2-3,CASSQETLGTRDVRDTQYF,TGTGCCAGCAGCCAAGAAACGCTTGGGACTAGAGACGTCAGAGATACGCAGTATTTT
-,-,TRBV5-4,TRBJ2-1,CASSPGLVTYNEQFF,TGTGCCAGCAGCCCGGGACTCGTGACCTACAATGAGCAGTTCTTC
-,-,TRBV29-1,TRBJ2-2,CSVEDPRALNTGELFF,TGCAGCGTTGAAGATCCCAGGGCCCTCAACACCGGGGAGCTGTTTTTT
TRBD2,-,TRBV5-1,TRBJ2-2,CASSLGLASSGELFF,TGCGCCAGCAGCTTGGGACTAGCTTCGTCCGGGGAGCTGTTTTTT
-,once,TRBV5-4,TRBJ1-1,CASSLGTGGNTEAFF,TGTGCCAGCAGCTTGGGGACTGGAGGGAACACTGAAGCTTTCTTT
-,-,TRBV2,TRBJ1-1,CASSVYAGNTEAFF,TGTGCCAGCAGTGTGTACGCAGGGAACACTGAAGCTTTCTTT
-,-,TRBV28,TRBJ1-2,CASSPTSDYGYTF,TGTGCCAGCAGCCCGACATCGGACTATGGCTACACCTTC
-,-,TRBV5-1,TRBJ1-1,CASSMGHSNMNTEAFF,TGCGCCAGCAGCATGGGACATAGTAACATGAACACTGAAGCTTTCTTT
TRBD2,-,TRBV18,TRBJ2-2,CASSPFRTSSYTGELFF,TGTGCCAGCTCACCGTTCCGGACTAGCAGTTACACCGGGGAGCTGTTTTTT
TRBD1,few,TRBV5-1,TRBJ2-7,CASSPGTVQTEQYF,TGCGCCAGCAGCCCAGGGACAGTCCAAACCGAGCAGTACTTC
-,-,TRBV5-4,TRBJ1-1,CASSFSQANTEAFF,TGTGCCAGCAGCTTTAGCCAAGCGAACACTGAAGCTTTCTTT
TRBD1,-,TRBV5-1,TRBJ2-1,CASSSGQGTYNEQFF,TGCGCCAGCAGCTCGGGACAGGGAACCTACAATGAGCAGTTCTTC
TRBD1,-,TRBV5-1,TRBJ2-7,CASSFSGQAYEQYF,TGCGCCAGCAGCTTTTCCGGACAGGCCTACGAGCAGTACTTC
TRBD2,-,TRBV12-3/TRBV12-4,TRBJ2-7,CASSPLAVEEQYF,TGTGCCAGCAGTCCCCTAGCGGTGGAGGAGCAGTACTTC
TRBD2,few,TRBV2,TRBJ2-5,CASNWGRGPRTQYF,TGTGCCAGCAATTGGGGGAGGGGTCCAAGAACCCAGTACTTC
-,-,TRBV30,TRBJ1-1,CAWSVNGNTEAFF,TGTGCCTGGAGTGTAAACGGGAACACTGAAGCTTTCTTT
TRBD1,-,TRBV2,TRBJ1-2,CAASGQGFYGYTF,TGTGCCGCCTCGGGACAGGGGTTCTATGGCTACACCTTC
TRBD2,-,TRBV4-2,TRBJ2-1,CASSLFRLADPYNEQFF,TGTGCCAGCAGCCTTTTTCGACTAGCGGACCCCTACAATGAGCAGTTCTTC
-,once,TRBV27,TRBJ2-5,CASSLSGTQYF,TGTGCCAGCAGTTTAAGCGGGACCCAGTACTTC
-,-,TRBV5-1,TRBJ2-7,CASSPQGGRSREQYF,TGCGCCAGCAGCCCCCAGGGGGGTCGTTCTCGGGAGCAGTACTTC
TRBD1,-,TRBV19,TRBJ1-2,CASSSTGGDYGYTF,TGTGCCAGTAGTTCCACAGGGGGCGACTATGGCTACACCTTC
-,-,TRBV2,TRBJ1-1,CASSELWGLGTEAFF,TGTGCCAGCAGTGAATTATGGGGGCTCGGCACTGAAGCTTTCTTT
TRBD1,-,TRBV7-2,TRBJ2-5,CASSFSGGQETQYF,TGTGCCAGCAGCTTCTCAGGGGGCCAAGAGACCCAGTACTTC
TRBD2,-,TRBV5-1,TRBJ2-3,CASSPGTSGGSTDTQYF,TGCGCCAGCAGCCCCGGGACTAGCGGGGGTAGCACAGATACGCAGTATTTT
TRBD2,-,TRBV7-9,TRBJ2-1,CASSFSLGLAGGGNEQFF,TGTGCCAGCAGCTTTTCTTTGGGACTAGCGGGAGGAGGCAATGAGCAGTTCTTC
TRBD1,few,TRBV7-9,TRBJ2-1,CASSSSTGTHEIF,TGTGCCAGCAGCTCGTCGACAGGGACCCATGAGATCTTC
TRBD1,-,TRBV7-9,TRBJ1-4,CVSRERQGNEKLFF,TGTGTCAGCCGGGAACGACAGGGAAATGAAAAACTGTTTTTT
TRBD1,-,TRBV19,TRBJ1-5,CASSRLTGYANQPQHF,TGTGCCAGTAGCCGATTGACAGGGTATGCCAATCAGCCCCAGCATTTT
TRBD1,-,TRBV19,TRBJ2-5,CASSISGQGMGETQYF,TGTGCCAGTAGTATATCCGGACAGGGGATGGGAGAGACCCAGTACTTC
-,-,TRBV9,TRBJ2-7,CASSVARGEQYF,TGTGCCAGCAGCGTAGCTAGGGGCGAGCAGTACTTC
TRBD1,-,TRBV6-5,TRBJ1-2,CASSPGDRGLWGYTF,TGTGCCAGCAGCCCGGGGGACAGGGGGCTTTGGGGCTACACCTTC
TRBD2,-,TRBV5-8,TRBJ2-1,CASSSTSGRFSPYNEQFF,TGTGCCAGCAGCTCGACTAGCGGGAGGTTCTCCCCCTACAATGAGCAGTTCTTC
-,-,TRBV6-6,TRBJ2-1,CASSLRYREFF,TGTGCCAGCAGTCTAAGATATCGGGAGTTCTTC
-,-,TRBV4-1,TRBJ1-5,CASSQVNSNQPQHF,TGCGCCAGCAGCCAAGTCAATAGCAATCAGCCCCAGCATTTT
TRBD1,-,TRBV3-1/TRBV3-2,TRBJ1-2,CASSRRTGGSGYTF,TGTGCCAGCAGCCGCCGGACAGGGGGCAGTGGCTACACCTTC
TRBD1,-,TRBV5-4,TRBJ1-3,CASSLQGAGNTIYF,TGTGCCAGCAGCTTACAGGGGGCCGGAAACACCATATATTTT
TRBD1,-,TRBV6-5,TRBJ1-6,CASRKTGARNSPLHF,TGTGCCAGCAGGAAGACAGGGGCTCGAAATTCACCCCTCCACTTT
TRBD2,-,TRBV18,TRBJ2-3,CASSPRASGSVDTQYF,TGTGCCAGCTCACCACGCGCTAGCGGGAGTGTAGATACGCAGTATTTT
-,-,TRBV7-2,TRBJ1-3,CASSLVGGSSGNTIYF,TGTGCCAGCAGCTTAGTTGGAGGGAGCTCTGGAAACACCATATATTTT
TRBD1,-,TRBV2,TRBJ1-2,CASSEGQGHYGYTF,TGTGCCAGCAGTGAAGGACAGGGGCACTATGGCTACACCTTC
-,-,TRBV5-1,TRBJ2-7,CASSSLGRVGADDEQYF,TGCGCCAGCAGCTCGCTTGGAAGGGTGGGGGCCGACGACGAGCAGTACTTC
-,-,TRBV19,TRBJ1-5,CASSTTGNQPQHF,TGTGCCAGTAGTACTACAGGCAATCAGCCCCAGCATTTT
-,once,TRBV5-1,TRBJ2-2,CASVSAGSTGELFF,TGCGCCAGTGTGTCGGCGGGAAGCACCGGGGAGCTGTTTTTT
TRBD1,-,TRBV6-4,TRBJ2-7,CASRLNRDSAYEQYF,TGTGCCAGCCGCCTAAACCGGGACAGTGCCTACGAGCAGTACTTC